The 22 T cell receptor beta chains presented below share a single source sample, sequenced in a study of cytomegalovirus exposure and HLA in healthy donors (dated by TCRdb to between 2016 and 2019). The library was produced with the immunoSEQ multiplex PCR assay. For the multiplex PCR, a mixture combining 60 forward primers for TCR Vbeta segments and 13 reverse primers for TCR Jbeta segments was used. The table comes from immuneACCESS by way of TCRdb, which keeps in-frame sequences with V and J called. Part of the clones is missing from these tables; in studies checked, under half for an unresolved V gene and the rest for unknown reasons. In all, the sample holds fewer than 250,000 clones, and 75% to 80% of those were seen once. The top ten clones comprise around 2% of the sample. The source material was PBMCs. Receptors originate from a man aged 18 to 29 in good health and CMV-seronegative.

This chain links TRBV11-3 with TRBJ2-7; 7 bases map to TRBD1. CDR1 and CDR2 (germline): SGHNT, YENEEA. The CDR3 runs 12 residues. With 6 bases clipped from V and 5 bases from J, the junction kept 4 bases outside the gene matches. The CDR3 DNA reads TGTGCCAGCAGGTCACAGGGGAACGAGCAGTACTTC. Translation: CASRSQGNEQYF.

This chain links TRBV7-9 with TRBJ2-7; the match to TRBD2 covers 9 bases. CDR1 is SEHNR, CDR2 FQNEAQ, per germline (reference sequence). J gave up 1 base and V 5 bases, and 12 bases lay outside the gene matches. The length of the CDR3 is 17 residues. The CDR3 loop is CASSPPGGLAGSYEQYF. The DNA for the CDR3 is TGTGCCAGCAGCCCCCCCGGAGGGCTAGCGGGGTCCTACGAGCAGTACTTC.

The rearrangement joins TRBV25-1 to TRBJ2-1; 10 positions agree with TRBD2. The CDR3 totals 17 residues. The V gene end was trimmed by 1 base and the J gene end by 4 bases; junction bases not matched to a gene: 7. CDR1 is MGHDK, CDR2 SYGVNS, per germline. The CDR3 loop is CASSEFGLAGEYNEQFF. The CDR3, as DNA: TGTGCCAGCAGTGAATTTGGGCTAGCGGGGGAGTACAATGAGCAGTTCTTC.

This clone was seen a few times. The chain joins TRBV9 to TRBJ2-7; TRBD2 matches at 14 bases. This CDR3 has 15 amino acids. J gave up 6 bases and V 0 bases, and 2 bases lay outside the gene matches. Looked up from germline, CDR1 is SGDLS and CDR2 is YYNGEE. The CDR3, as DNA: TGTGCCAGCAGCGTAGCGGGACTAGCGGGAGTCGAGCAGTACTTC. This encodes CASSVAGLAGVEQYF.

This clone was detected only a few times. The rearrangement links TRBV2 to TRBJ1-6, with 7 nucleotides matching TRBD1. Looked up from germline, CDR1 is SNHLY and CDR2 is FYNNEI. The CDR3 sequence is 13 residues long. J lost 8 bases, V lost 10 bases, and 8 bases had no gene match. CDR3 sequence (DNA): TGTGCCACCATACCAGACAGGGATTCACCCCTCCACTTT. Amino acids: CATIPDRDSPLHF.

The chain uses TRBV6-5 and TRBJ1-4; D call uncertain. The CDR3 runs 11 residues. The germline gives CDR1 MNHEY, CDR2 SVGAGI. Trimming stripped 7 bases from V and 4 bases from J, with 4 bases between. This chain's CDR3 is CASNFNEKLFF. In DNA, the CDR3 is TGTGCCAGCAACTTTAATGAAAAACTGTTTTTT.

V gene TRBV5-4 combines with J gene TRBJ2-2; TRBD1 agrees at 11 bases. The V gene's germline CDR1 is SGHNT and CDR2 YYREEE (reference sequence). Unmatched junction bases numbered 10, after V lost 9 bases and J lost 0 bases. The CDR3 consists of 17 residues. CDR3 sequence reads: CATFGQGALSNTGELFF. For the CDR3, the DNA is TGTGCCACCTTCGGACAGGGGGCGCTTTCGAACACCGGGGAGCTGTTTTTT.

In DNA, the CDR3 is TGTGCCAGCAGTCTTAGTCGGACTAGCGGTCTATCCTACGAGCAGTACTTC. Translation: CASSLSRTSGLSYEQYF. The chain links TRBV28 to TRBJ2-7; TRBD2 matches 10 bases. Germline CDR1 and CDR2: MDHEN and SYDVKM. V lost 5 bases and J lost 1; bases outside the gene matches: 11. This CDR3 has 17 amino acids.

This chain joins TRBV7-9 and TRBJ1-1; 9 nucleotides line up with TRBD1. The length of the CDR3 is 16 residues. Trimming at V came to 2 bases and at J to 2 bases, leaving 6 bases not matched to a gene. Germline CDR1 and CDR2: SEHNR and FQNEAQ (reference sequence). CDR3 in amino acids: CASSLPRGQGNTEAFF. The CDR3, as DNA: TGTGCCAGCAGCTTACCGAGGGGACAGGGAAACACTGAAGCTTTCTTT.

The CDR3 coding sequence is TGTGCCAGCAGTCCGCCGACATTATACGAGCAGTACTTC. Its translation: CASSPPTLYEQYF. This chain links TRBV7-9 with TRBJ2-7; D is ambiguous. From germline, CDR1 is SEHNR and CDR2 FQNEAQ (reference sequence). Trimming left V 6 bases short and J 4 bases short, with 13 bases between. The CDR3 is made up of 13 amino acids.

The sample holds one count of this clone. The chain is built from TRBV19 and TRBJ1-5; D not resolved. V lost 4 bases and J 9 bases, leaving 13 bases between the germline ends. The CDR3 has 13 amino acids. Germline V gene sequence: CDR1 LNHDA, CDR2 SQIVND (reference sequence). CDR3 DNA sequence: TGTGCCAGTAGTACCCACGAGGCGGGGCCCCAGCATTTT. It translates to CASSTHEAGPQHF.

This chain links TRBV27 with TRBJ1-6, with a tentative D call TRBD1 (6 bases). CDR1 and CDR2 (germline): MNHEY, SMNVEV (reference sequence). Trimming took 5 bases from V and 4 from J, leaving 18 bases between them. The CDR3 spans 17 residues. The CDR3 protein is CASSPRVGRGYNSPLHF. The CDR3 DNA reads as TGTGCCAGCAGTCCCCGAGTAGGCAGGGGTTATAATTCACCCCTCCACTTT.

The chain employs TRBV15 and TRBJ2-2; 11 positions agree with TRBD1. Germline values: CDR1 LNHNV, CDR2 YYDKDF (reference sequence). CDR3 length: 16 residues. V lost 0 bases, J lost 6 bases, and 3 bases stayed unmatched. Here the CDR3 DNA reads TGTGCCACCAGCAGAGATCGGGGACAGGGGGCCGGGGAGCTGTTTTTT. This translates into CATSRDRGQGAGELFF. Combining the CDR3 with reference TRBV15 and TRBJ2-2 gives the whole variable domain DAMVIQNPRYQVTQFGKPVTLSCSQTLNHNVMYWYQQKSSQAPKLLFHYYDKDFNNEADTPDNFQSRRPNTSFCFLDIRSPGLGDTAMYLCATSRDRGQGAGELFFGEGSRLTVL.

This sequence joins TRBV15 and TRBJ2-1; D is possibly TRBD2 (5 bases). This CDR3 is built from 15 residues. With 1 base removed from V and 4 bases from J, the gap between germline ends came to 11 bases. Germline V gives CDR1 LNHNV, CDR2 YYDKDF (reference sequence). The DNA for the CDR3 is TGTGCCACCAGCAGAGCCCTCCGGGAATACAATGAGCAGTTCTTC. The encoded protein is CATSRALREYNEQFF.

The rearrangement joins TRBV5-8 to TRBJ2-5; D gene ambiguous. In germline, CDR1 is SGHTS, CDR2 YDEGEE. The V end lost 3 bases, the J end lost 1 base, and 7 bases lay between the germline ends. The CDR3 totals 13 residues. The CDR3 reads CASSSPGQETQYF. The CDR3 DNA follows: TGTGCCAGCAGCTCCCCAGGCCAAGAGACCCAGTACTTC.

The CDR3 coding sequence is TGTGCCAGCACCGGGACAGGGAACACTGAAGCTTTCTTT. Translation gives CASTGTGNTEAFF. The chain uses TRBV2 and TRBJ1-1, with 8 nucleotides matching TRBD1. The CDR3 spans 13 residues. The germline gives CDR1 SNHLY, CDR2 FYNNEI. V dropped 7 bases and J dropped 1; count of bases not matched to a gene: 2.

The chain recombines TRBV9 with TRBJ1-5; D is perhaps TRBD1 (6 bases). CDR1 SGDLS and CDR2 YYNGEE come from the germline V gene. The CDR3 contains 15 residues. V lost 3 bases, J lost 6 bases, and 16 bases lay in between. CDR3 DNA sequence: TGTGCCAGCAGCGAGGGTACAGGGCTTTCTCAGCCCCAGCATTTT. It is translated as CASSEGTGLSQPQHF.

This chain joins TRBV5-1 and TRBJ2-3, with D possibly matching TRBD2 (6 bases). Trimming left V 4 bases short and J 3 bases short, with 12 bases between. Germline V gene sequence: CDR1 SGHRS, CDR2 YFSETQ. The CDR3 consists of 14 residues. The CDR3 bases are TGCGCCAGCAGCGCGGGCCGGGAGACAGATACGCAGTATTTT. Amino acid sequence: CASSAGRETDTQYF. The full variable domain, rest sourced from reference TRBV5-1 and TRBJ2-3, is KAGVTQTPRYLIKTRGQQVTLSCSPISGHRSVSWYQQTPGQGLQFLFEYFSETQRNKGNFPGRFSGRQFSNSRSEMNVSTLELGDSALYLCASSAGRETDTQYFGPGTRLTVL.

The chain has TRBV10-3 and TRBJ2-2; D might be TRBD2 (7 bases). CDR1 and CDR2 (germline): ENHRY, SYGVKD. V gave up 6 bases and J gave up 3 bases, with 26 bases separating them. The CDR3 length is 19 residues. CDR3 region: CAISPRGGRVSSDTGELFF. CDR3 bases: TGTGCCATCAGCCCAAGGGGGGGGCGAGTAAGTTCGGACACCGGGGAGCTGTTTTTT.

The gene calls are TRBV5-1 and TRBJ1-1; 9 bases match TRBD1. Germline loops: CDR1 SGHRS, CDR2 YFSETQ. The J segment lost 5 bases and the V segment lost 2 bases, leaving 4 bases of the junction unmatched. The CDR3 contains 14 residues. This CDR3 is CASSLGQGRTEAFF. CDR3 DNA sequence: TGCGCCAGCAGCTTAGGACAGGGGAGAACTGAAGCTTTCTTT.

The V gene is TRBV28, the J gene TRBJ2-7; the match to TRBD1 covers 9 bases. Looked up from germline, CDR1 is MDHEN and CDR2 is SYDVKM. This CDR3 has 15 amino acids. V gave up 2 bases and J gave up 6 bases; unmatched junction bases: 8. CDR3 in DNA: TGTGCCAGCAGTTTACTGGGACAGGGATATCCCGAGCAGTACTTC. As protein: CASSLLGQGYPEQYF.

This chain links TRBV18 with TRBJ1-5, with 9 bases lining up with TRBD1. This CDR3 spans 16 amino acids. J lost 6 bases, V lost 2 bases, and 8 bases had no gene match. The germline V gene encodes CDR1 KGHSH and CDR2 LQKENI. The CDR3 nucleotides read TGTGCCAGCTCACCAATACAGGGGGCGGGAAGTCAGCCCCAGCATTTT. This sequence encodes CASSPIQGAGSQPQHF.